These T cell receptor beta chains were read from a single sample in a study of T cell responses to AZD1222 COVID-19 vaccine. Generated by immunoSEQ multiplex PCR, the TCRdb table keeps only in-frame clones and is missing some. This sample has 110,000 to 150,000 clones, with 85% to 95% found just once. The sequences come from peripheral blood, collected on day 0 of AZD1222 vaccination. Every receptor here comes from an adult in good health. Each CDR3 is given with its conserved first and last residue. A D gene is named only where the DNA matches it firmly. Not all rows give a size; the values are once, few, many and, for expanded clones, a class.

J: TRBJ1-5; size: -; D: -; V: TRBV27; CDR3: CASSLSGEGTTQPQHF; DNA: TGTGCCAGCAGTTTATCGGGGGAGGGGACCACTCAGCCCCAGCATTTT
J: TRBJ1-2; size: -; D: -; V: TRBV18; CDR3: CASSPGDSRQTYGYTF; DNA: TGTGCCAGCTCACCAGGAGATAGTAGGCAGACCTATGGCTACACCTTC
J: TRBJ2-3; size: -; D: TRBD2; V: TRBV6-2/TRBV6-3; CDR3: CASSYSLAGGPITDTQYF; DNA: TGTGCCAGCAGTTACTCACTAGCGGGAGGGCCGATAACAGATACGCAGTATTTT
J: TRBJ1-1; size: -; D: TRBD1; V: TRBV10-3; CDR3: CAISESQGRTEAFF; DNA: TGTGCCATCAGTGAATCACAGGGGAGGACTGAAGCTTTCTTT
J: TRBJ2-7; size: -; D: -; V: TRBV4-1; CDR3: CASSAPGGDEQYF; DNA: TGCGCCAGCAGCGCCCCGGGCGGGGACGAGCAGTACTTC
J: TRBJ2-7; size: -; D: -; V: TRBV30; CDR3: CAWSQRFYEQYF; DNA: TGTGCCTGGAGTCAACGATTCTACGAGCAGTACTTC
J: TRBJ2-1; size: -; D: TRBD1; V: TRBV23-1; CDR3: CASSQTDREALEQFF; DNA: TGCGCCAGCAGTCAAACGGACAGGGAGGCTCTTGAGCAGTTCTTC
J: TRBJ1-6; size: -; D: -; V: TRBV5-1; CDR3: CASSLVGHSYNSPLHF; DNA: TGCGCCAGCAGCTTGGTGGGGCACTCCTATAATTCACCCCTCCACTTT
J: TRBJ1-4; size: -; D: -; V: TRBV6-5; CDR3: CASSYSRSRREKLFF; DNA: TGTGCCAGCAGTTACTCCAGGAGTCGGCGTGAAAAACTGTTTTTT
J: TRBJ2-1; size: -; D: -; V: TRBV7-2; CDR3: CASSPRIAAGSYEQFF; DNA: TGTGCCAGCAGCCCAAGAATAGCTGCCGGGAGCTATGAGCAGTTCTTC
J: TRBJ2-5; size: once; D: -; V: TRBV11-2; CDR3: CASSLDRETQYF; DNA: TGTGCCAGCAGCTTAGATCGTGAGACCCAGTACTTC
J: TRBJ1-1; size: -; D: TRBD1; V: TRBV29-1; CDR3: CSVVQGASGTEAFF; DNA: TGCAGCGTTGTACAGGGGGCTAGTGGCACTGAAGCTTTCTTT
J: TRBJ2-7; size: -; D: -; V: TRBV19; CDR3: CASSINIQGYEQYF; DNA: TGTGCCAGTAGTATCAACATACAGGGCTACGAGCAGTACTTC
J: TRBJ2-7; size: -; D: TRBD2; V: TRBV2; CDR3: CASSYTSGRAGEQYF; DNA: TGTGCCAGCAGCTACACTAGCGGGAGGGCCGGCGAGCAGTACTTC
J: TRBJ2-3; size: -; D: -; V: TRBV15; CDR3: CATSTGSASTDTQYF; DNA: TGTGCCACCAGCACCGGGAGTGCTAGCACAGATACGCAGTATTTT
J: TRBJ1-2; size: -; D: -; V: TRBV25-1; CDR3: CASSDLGRANYGYTF; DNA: TGTGCCAGCAGTGACCTTGGGCGGGCTAACTATGGCTACACCTTC
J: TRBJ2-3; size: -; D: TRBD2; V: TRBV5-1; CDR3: CASSLGDFSGSPTDTQYF; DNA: TGCGCCAGCAGCTTGGGGGATTTTAGCGGGAGTCCCACAGATACGCAGTATTTT
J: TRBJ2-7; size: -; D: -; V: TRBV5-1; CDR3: CASSLDPRRYEQYF; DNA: TGCGCCAGCAGCTTGGACCCCCGCCGGTACGAGCAGTACTTC
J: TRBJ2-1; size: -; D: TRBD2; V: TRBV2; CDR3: CASLAGVTYNEQFF; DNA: TGTGCCAGCTTAGCGGGAGTGACCTACAATGAGCAGTTCTTC
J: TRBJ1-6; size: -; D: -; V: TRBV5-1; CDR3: CASSLSSYNSPLHF; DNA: TGCGCCAGCAGCTTGAGCTCCTATAATTCACCCCTCCACTTT
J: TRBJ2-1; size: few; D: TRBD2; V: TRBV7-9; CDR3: CASTVAGGHYNEQFF; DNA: TGTGCCAGCACCGTAGCGGGAGGTCACTACAATGAGCAGTTCTTC
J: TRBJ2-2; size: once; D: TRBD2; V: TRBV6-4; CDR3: CASKTSGTTGELFF; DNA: TGTGCCAGCAAGACTAGCGGGACGACCGGGGAGCTGTTTTTT
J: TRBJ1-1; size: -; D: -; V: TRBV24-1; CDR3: CATSEAGATEAFF; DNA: TGTGCCACCAGTGAGGCAGGGGCCACTGAAGCTTTCTTT
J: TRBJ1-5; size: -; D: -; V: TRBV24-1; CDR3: CATSDSRSNQPQHF; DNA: TGTGCCACCAGTGATAGCAGGAGCAATCAGCCCCAGCATTTT
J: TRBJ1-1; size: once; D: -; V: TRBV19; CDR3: CASSTQGMNTEAFF; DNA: TGTGCCAGTAGTACTCAGGGGATGAACACTGAAGCTTTCTTT
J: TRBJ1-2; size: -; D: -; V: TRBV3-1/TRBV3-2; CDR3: CASSQVGGGGGYTF; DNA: TGTGCCAGCAGCCAAGTAGGCGGGGGCGGCGGCTACACCTTC
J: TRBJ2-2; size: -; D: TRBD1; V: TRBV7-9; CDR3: CASSRTGGDTGELFF; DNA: TGTGCCAGCAGTCGGACAGGGGGCGACACCGGGGAGCTGTTTTTT
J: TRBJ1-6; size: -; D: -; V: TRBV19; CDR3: CASSKPPGHLYSPLHF; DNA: TGTGCCAGTAGTAAACCGCCGGGACACCTTTATTCACCCCTCCACTTT
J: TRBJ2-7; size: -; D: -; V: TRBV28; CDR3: CASRSGSAYSYEQYF; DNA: TGTGCCAGCAGATCGGGGAGCGCATACTCCTACGAGCAGTACTTC
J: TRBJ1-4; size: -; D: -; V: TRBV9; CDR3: CASTSPGGEKLFF; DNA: TGTGCCAGCACCTCCCCGGGGGGGGAAAAACTGTTTTTT
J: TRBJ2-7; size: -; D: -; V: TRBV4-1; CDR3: CASSQDAGRSYEQYF; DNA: TGCGCCAGCAGCCAAGATGCGGGGCGCTCCTACGAGCAGTACTTC
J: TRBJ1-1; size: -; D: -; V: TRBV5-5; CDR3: CASSYRVEAEAFF; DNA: TGTGCCAGCAGTTACAGGGTGGAGGCTGAAGCTTTCTTT